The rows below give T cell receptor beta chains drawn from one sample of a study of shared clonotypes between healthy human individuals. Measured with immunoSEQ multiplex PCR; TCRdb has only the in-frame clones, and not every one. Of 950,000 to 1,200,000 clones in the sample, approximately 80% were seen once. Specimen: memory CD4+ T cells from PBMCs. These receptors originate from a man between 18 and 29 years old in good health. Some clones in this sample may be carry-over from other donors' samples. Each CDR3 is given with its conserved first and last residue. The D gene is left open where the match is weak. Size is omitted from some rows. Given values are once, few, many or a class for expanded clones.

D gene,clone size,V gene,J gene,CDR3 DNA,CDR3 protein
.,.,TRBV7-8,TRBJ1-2,TGTGCCAGCAGCGTCCGGGACGGGAACTATGGCTACACCTTC,CASSVRDGNYGYTF
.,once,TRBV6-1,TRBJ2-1,TGTGCCAGCAGTGTCAACAGGTATAGCTCCTACAATGAGCAGTTCTTC,CASSVNRYSSYNEQFF
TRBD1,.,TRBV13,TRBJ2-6,TGTGCCAGCACCTTACAGGGGGAATCTGGGGCCAACGTCCTGACTTTC,CASTLQGESGANVLTF
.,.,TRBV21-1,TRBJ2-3,TGTGCCAGCAGCAAAGAGGGGCAGGCGGGAGATACGCAGTATTTT,CASSKEGQAGDTQYF
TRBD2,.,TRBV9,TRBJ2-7,TGTGCCAGCAGCGTAGCTACGACTAGCGTTGAGCAGTACTTC,CASSVATTSVEQYF
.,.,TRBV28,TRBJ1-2,TGTGCCAGCAGTTTCGGTGGGCCCCCGCACTATGGCTACACCTTC,CASSFGGPPHYGYTF
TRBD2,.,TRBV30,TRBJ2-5,TGTGCCTGGAGCGCGGGGGGGGACCAAGAGACCCAGTACTTC,CAWSAGGDQETQYF
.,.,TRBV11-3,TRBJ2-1,TGTGCCAGCAGCACCCGTCGCGGACGCAATGAGCAGTTCTTC,CASSTRRGRNEQFF
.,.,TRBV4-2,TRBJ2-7,TGTGCCAGCAGCCAAGACGAGCAGTACTTC,CASSQDEQYF
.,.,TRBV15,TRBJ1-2,TGTGCCACCAGCAGAGATGGTCAGGGAGGCCTTAACTATGGCTACACCTTC,CATSRDGQGGLNYGYTF
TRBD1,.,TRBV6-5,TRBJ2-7,TGTGCCAGCAGTCCACCGGGACAGGAGGGGAAAAAGTACTTC,CASSPPGQEGKKYF
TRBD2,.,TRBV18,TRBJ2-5,TGTGCCAGCTCCCTGGGACTAGCGACACTGGAGGAAGAGACCCAGTACTTC,CASSLGLATLEEETQYF
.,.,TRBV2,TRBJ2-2,TGTGCCACGACCCGAGACGGTAACACCGGGGAGCTGTTTTTT,CATTRDGNTGELFF
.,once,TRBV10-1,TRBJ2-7,TGCGCCAGCAGTGAGTCGACACGCCGGAACGAGCAGTACTTC,CASSESTRRNEQYF